This TCR beta chain was profiled in a study of CD8 T cells in Susac syndrome. Germline CDR1 and CDR2: LGHDT and YNNKEL (reference sequence). This CDR3 region has 13 residues. The J segment lost 8 bases and the V segment lost 4 bases, leaving 7 bases of the junction unmatched. Reverse transcription used about 0.45 to 1 ug RNA and random hexamers. TCRdb passed the immunoSEQ multiplex PCR reads through MiXCR, listing each CDR3 protein once. The sample holds about 140,000 distinct CDR3 sequences; approximately 93% are singletons and the top ten take over 0.07%. The chain links TRBV3-1 to TRBJ1-2, with 7 bases aligning to TRBD1. Sequencing was carried out using CD4+ T cells from PBMCs. The receptor was derived from a human donor in good health. CDR3 nucleotide sequence: TGTGCCAGCAGCCTGATGACAGGGAACGGCTACACCTTC. Translating gives CASSLMTGNGYTF.